The clone carrying this TCR beta chain occurred once. Germline lookup yields CDR1 MDHEN and CDR2 SYDVKM. The CDR3 spans 15 residues. V gave up 5 bases and J gave up 1 base, with 14 bases separating them. This sample is drawn from a study of blood T cell repertoires in COVID-19. Study-wide context: The samples span acute and convalescent COVID-19 from the United States, Italy and Spain. T cells, B-cell-depleted T cells, or PBMCs supplied cDNA or gDNA.

In the authors' methods: It was from reference gene primer amplification that nucleated cell counts were estimated. The table came from immunoSEQ multiplex PCR; TCRdb's copy has only in-frame clones and leaves some out. The V and J calls and clone size are taken from that table; D and trimming were inferred from the DNA. The sample lists about 40,000 clones, 75% to 80% occurring once. The sequencing sample was made of peripheral blood. The rearrangement uses TRBV28 and TRBJ1-2; D is possibly TRBD1 (5 bases). The sequence came from a woman in her 70s with acute or convalescent COVID-19. CDR3 in amino acids: CASSPPLDSNYGYTF. As DNA, the CDR3 is TGTGCCAGCAGTCCCCCACTCGACAGTAACTATGGCTACACCTTC.